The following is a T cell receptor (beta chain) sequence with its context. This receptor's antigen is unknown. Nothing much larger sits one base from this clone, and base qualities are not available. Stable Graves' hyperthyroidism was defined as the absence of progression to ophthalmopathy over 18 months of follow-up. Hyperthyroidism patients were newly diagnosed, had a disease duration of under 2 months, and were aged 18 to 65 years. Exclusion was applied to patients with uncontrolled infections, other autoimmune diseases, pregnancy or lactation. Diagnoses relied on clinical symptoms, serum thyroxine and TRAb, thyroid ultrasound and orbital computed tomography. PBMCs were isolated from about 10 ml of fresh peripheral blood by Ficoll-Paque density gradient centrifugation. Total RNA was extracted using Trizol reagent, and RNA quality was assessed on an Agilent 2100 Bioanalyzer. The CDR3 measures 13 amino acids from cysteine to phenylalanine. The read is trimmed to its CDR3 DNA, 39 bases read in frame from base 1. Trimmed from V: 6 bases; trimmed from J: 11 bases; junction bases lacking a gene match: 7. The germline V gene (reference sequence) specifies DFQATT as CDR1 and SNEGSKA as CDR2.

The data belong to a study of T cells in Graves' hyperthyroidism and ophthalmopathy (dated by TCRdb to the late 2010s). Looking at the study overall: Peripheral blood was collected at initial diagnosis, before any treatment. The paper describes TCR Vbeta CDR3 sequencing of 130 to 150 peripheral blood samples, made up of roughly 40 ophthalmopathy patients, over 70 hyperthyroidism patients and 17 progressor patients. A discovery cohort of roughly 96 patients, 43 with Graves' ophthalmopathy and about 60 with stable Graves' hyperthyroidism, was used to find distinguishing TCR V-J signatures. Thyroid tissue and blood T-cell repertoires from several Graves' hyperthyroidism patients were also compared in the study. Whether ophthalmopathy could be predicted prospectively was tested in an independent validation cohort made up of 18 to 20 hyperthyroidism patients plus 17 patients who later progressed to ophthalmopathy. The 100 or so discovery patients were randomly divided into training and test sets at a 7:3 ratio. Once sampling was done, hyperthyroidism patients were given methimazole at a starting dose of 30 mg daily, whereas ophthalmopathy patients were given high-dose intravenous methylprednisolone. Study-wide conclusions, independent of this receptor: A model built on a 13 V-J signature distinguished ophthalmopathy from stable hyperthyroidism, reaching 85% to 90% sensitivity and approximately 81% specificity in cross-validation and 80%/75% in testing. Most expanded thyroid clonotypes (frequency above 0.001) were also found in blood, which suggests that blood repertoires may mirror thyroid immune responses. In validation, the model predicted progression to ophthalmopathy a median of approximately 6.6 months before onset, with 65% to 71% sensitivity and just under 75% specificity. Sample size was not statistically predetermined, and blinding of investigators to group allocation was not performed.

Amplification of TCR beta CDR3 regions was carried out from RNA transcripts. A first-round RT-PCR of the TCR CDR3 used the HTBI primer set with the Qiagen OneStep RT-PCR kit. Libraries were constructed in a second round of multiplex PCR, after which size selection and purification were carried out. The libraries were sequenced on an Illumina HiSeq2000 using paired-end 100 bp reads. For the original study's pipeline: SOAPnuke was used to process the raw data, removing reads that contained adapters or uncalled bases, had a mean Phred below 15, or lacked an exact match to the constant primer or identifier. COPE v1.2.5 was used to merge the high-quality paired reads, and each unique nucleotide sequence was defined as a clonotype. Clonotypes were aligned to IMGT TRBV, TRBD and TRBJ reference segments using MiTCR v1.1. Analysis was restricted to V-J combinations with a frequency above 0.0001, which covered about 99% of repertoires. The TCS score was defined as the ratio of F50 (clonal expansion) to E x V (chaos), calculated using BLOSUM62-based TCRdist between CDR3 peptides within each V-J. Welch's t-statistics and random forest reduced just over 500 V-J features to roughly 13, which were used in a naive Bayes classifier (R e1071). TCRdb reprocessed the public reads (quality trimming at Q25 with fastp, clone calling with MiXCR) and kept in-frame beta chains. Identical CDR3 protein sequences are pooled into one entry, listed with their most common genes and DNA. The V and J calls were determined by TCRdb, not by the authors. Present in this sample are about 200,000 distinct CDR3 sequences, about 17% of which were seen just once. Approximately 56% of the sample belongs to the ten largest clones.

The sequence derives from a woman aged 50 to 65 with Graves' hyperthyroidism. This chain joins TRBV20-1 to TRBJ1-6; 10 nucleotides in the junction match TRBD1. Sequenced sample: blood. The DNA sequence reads TGCAGTGCGCCAAGGGACAGGGGAGCACCCCTCCACTTT. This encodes CSAPRDRGAPLHF.